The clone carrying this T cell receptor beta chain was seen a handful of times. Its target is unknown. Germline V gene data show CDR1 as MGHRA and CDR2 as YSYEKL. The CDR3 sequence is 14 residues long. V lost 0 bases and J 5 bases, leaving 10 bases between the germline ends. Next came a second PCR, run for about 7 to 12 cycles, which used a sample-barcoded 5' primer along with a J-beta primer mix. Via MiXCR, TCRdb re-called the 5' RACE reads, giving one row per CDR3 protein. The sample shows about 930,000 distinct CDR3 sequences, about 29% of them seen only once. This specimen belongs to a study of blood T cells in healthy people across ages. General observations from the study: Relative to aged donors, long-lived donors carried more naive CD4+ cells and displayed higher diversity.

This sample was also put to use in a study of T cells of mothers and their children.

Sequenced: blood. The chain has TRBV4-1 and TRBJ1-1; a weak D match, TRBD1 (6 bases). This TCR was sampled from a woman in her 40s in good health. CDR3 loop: CASSQEFRGTEAFF. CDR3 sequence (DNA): TGCGCCAGCAGCCAAGAATTCAGGGGTACTGAAGCTTTCTTT.